The 27 T cell receptor beta chains given below trace back to one sample, sequenced in a study of shared clonotypes between healthy human individuals. Clones were sequenced by immunoSEQ multiplex PCR, and TCRdb holds only the in-frame ones, with some missing. The sample consists of about 450,000 clones, 65% to 80% of them appearing once. Sequenced: PBMCs. These receptors were obtained from a woman aged 40 to 50 in good health. Some clones in this sample may be carry-over from other donors' samples.

This clone turned up a few times. This rearrangement joins TRBV6-4 to TRBJ2-1, with TRBD1 matching over 7 bases. V trimming: 3 bases; J trimming: 5 bases; junction bases outside the gene matches: 7. In germline, CDR1 is MRHNA, CDR2 SNTAGT. The CDR3 has 15 residues. The CDR3 nucleotides are TGTGCCAGCAGTGAAACAGAGGGGGCTAACAATGAGCAGTTCTTC. It specifies CASSETEGANNEQFF.

V and J are TRBV7-3 and TRBJ2-5; D is possibly TRBD2 (5 bases). The CDR3 is 13 residues long. Germline V gives CDR1 SGHTA, CDR2 FQGTGA. V lost 2 bases and J 2 bases, leaving 6 bases between the germline ends. The chain's CDR3 is CASSLEGQETQYF. The CDR3 DNA follows: TGTGCCAGCAGCTTAGAGGGACAAGAGACCCAGTACTTC.

This clone turned up a few times. The rearrangement uses TRBV7-2 and TRBJ1-2; D gene uncertain. From germline, CDR1 is SGHTA and CDR2 FQGNSA. The CDR3 runs to 13 residues. The V end was cut by 1 base, the J end by 4 bases, with 7 bases between. The CDR3 nucleotides are TGTGCCAGCAGCTTAGAACAGTTCTATGGCTACACCTTC. Encoded protein: CASSLEQFYGYTF.

This chain joins TRBV5-1 and TRBJ2-2; the match to TRBD1 covers 10 bases. Trimming took 3 bases from V and 7 from J; bases not matched to a gene: 6. This CDR3 is built from 15 residues. Germline CDR1 is SGHRS and CDR2 is YFSETQ. Here the CDR3 DNA reads TGCGCCAGCAGCTCCGACAGGGGGCCCGGCGGGGAGCTGTTTTTT. It specifies CASSSDRGPGGELFF.

The J gene is TRBJ2-7, the V gene TRBV2, with D tentatively TRBD1 (5 bases). The CDR3 spans 13 residues. V dropped 3 bases and J dropped 3 bases, with 9 bases sitting between them. Germline V gives CDR1 SNHLY, CDR2 FYNNEI. The DNA of the CDR3 is TGTGCCAGCAGTGAGGGGCAGCTCTACGAGCAGTACTTC. Translated, it gives CASSEGQLYEQYF.

This clone appeared a few times. The chain links TRBV4-2 to TRBJ1-2; a weak D match, TRBD1 (6 bases). The CDR3 extends over 13 amino acids. The germline V gene encodes CDR1 LGHNA and CDR2 YNFKEQ. V gave up 7 bases and J gave up 4 bases, with 13 bases separating them. The CDR3 here is CASTLGGAYGYTF. CDR3 nucleotide sequence: TGTGCCAGCACCCTGGGGGGGGCCTATGGCTACACCTTC.

The CDR3 spells CASSFSSGSNTGELFF. The CDR3 bases are TGCGCCAGCAGCTTTAGTAGCGGGTCGAACACCGGGGAGCTGTTTTTT. The chain employs TRBV5-1 and TRBJ2-2; 7 bases line up with TRBD2. The CDR3 sequence is 16 residues long. CDR1 is SGHRS and CDR2 is YFSETQ in the germline V gene. V gave up 2 bases and J gave up 0 bases; unmatched junction bases: 4. Together with reference TRBV5-1 and TRBJ2-2, the CDR3 gives the full variable domain: KAGVTQTPRYLIKTRGQQVTLSCSPISGHRSVSWYQQTPGQGLQFLFEYFSETQRNKGNFPGRFSGRQFSNSRSEMNVSTLELGDSALYLCASSFSSGSNTGELFFGEGSRLTVL.

V usage is TRBV18 and J usage is TRBJ2-2, with D tentatively TRBD2 (5 bases). Germline V gives CDR1 KGHSH, CDR2 LQKENI. V was clipped by 2 bases and J by 0 bases, with 7 bases between them. The CDR3 length is 15 residues. CDR3 sequence: CASSPREPNTGELFF. Here the CDR3 DNA reads TGTGCCAGCTCACCAAGGGAGCCGAACACCGGGGAGCTGTTTTTT.

The chain combines TRBV11-2 with TRBJ2-7; 9 bases line up with TRBD2. V dropped 0 bases and J dropped 4; count of bases not matched to a gene: 10. CDR3 length: 17 amino acids. The germline CDR1 and CDR2 sequences are SGHAT and FQNNGV. The CDR3 sequence is CASSLEGAGGPLYEQYF. The CDR3 region has the DNA TGTGCCAGCAGCTTAGAAGGAGCGGGAGGCCCTTTGTACGAGCAGTACTTC.

This clone came up once. The chain couples TRBV5-5 to TRBJ2-6; no firm D call. Germline V gene lookup returns CDR1 SGHKS and CDR2 YYEKEE (reference sequence). V was clipped by 0 bases and J by 0 bases, with 10 bases between them. This CDR3 has 17 residues. CDR3: CASSLAIRDSGANVLTF. DNA for the CDR3: TGTGCCAGCAGCTTGGCCATCCGAGACTCTGGGGCCAACGTCCTGACTTTC.

This clone showed up just a few times. The rearrangement uses TRBV6-5 and TRBJ1-5; D is ambiguous. The V end was cut by 2 bases, the J end by 4 bases, with 6 bases between. The CDR3 spans 13 residues. Germline CDR1 MNHEY, CDR2 SVGAGI. This CDR3 is CASSYGVNQPQHF. CDR3 coding DNA: TGTGCCAGCAGTTACGGGGTAAATCAGCCCCAGCATTTT.

The chain recombines TRBV5-1 with TRBJ2-1; possible D gene TRBD1, 6 bases. Germline V CDR1 and CDR2: SGHRS, YFSETQ. V lost 4 bases, J lost 0 bases, and 8 bases lay in between. The CDR3 is 14 amino acids. The CDR3 is CASSRTDSYNEQFF. The CDR3 region has the DNA TGCGCCAGCAGCCGGACAGACTCCTACAATGAGCAGTTCTTC.

Of note for this clone: The identical CDR3 is also encoded by other nucleotide sequences in the sample. The chain recombines TRBV28 with TRBJ2-7; D remains ambiguous. Germline CDR1 MDHEN, CDR2 SYDVKM. This CDR3 comprises 12 residues. V was trimmed by 1 base and J by 5 bases, leaving 6 bases between them. CDR3 DNA: TGTGCCAGCAGTTTATTCAGGAACGAGCAGTACTTC. Translating it yields CASSLFRNEQYF.

This clone was picked up many times. V gene TRBV5-4 combines with J gene TRBJ2-5; 12 positions match TRBD2. J lost 4 bases, V lost 3 bases, and 7 bases had no gene match. Germline CDR1 is SGHNT and CDR2 is YYREEE (reference sequence). The length of the CDR3 is 16 residues. CDR3 loop: CASSSPLAGGPETQYF. The DNA for the CDR3 is TGTGCCAGCAGCTCCCCACTAGCGGGAGGCCCAGAGACCCAGTACTTC.

The CDR3 DNA reads TGCGCCAGCAGCAAAAGACGACCGCGGGAGGGCGGGGAGACCCAGTACTTC. This sequence encodes CASSKRRPREGGETQYF. The genes are TRBV4-1 and TRBJ2-5, with 9 nucleotides matching TRBD2. CDR3 length: 17 residues. V shed 5 bases, J shed 5 bases, and the junction held 15 bases outside the gene matches. Germline-derived CDR1 and CDR2 are MGHRA and YSYEKL.

The chain uses TRBV10-2 and TRBJ2-3; 7 nucleotides align to TRBD2. Per germline, CDR1 WSHSY and CDR2 SAAADI. V lost 11 bases, J lost 4 bases, and 12 bases stayed unmatched. The CDR3 sequence is 14 residues long. The CDR3 DNA follows: TGCGCCTGCACCGCCCCCCTAGCGGCAGATACGCAGTATTTT. Encoded protein: CACTAPLAADTQYF.

The chain combines TRBV28 with TRBJ2-7, with a weak D call TRBD1 (5 bases). CDR1 is MDHEN, CDR2 SYDVKM, per germline. CDR3 length: 14 residues. Trimming pared 6 bases from V and 0 bases from J, leaving 12 bases between. This CDR3 is CASRGFTGSYEQYF. CDR3 sequence (DNA): TGTGCCAGCAGGGGATTTACAGGCTCCTACGAGCAGTACTTC.

About this clone: An end of the junction does not agree with germline; a read error may underlie this. J is TRBJ2-1 and V is TRBV18; a weak D match, TRBD2 (6 bases). Per the germline V gene, CDR1 is KGHSH and CDR2 is LQKENI. CDR3 length equals 12 residues. The CDR3 nucleotides are TGCGCCTCGGAGGGCTCCTACAATGAGCAGTTCTTC. This encodes CASEGSYNEQFF.

V and J are TRBV11-2 and TRBJ2-7; 9 bases line up with TRBD1. The CDR3 totals 16 residues. Germline V gene data show CDR1 as SGHAT and CDR2 as FQNNGV. V trimming: 0 bases; J trimming: 3 bases; junction bases outside the gene matches: 6. As DNA, the CDR3 is TGTGCCAGCAGCTTAGATCGAGCGGACAGGGGCTACGAGCAGTACTTC. Its translation is CASSLDRADRGYEQYF.

A word on this clone: Other nucleotide sequences from this sample produce the same CDR3. The gene calls are TRBV19 and TRBJ1-2; D possibly corresponds to TRBD1 (6 bases). The CDR3 runs 13 residues. V was shortened by 6 bases and J by 2 bases, with 10 bases between the two germline ends. The germline V gene has CDR1 LNHDA and CDR2 SQIVND (reference sequence). The CDR3 here is CASSPDRNYGYTF. The DNA for the CDR3 is TGTGCCAGTAGCCCGGACAGAAACTATGGCTACACCTTC.

V gene TRBV4-1 combines with J gene TRBJ2-2; the D call may be TRBD1 or TRBD2 (5 bases each). CDR3 length: 16 amino acids. V was pared by 0 bases and J by 6 bases, with 14 bases between. Germline values: CDR1 MGHRA, CDR2 YSYEKL. CDR3 loop: CASSQDRFGAAGELFF. The CDR3 DNA reads TGCGCCAGCAGCCAAGATAGGTTCGGGGCCGCCGGGGAGCTGTTTTTT.

CDR3 sequence reads: CAWSVASGTFNEQFF. The CDR3, as DNA: TGTGCCTGGAGTGTAGCTAGCGGGACCTTCAATGAGCAGTTCTTC. The chain recombines TRBV30 with TRBJ2-1; TRBD2 matches 9 bases. Germline assignment: CDR1 GTSNPN and CDR2 SVGIG (reference sequence). V was clipped by 0 bases and J by 6 bases; unmatched bases: 6. There are 15 residues in the CDR3. Based on the CDR3 plus reference TRBV30 and TRBJ2-1, the full variable domain is SQTIHQWPATLVQPVGSPLSLECTVEGTSNPNLYWYRQAAGRGLQLLFYSVGIGQISSEVPQNLSASRPQDRQFILSSKKLLLSDSGFYLCAWSVASGTFNEQFFGPGTRLTVL.

Details on this clone: A read error is possible here, since a much larger clone lies one base away. This chain uses TRBV10-2 with TRBJ2-7, with TRBD2 identical over 12 bases. CDR1 and CDR2 (germline): WSHSY, SAAADI. The CDR3 contains 15 residues. The CDR3 coding sequence is TGTGCCAGCAGTGAGACTAGCGGGAGCTCCTACGAGCAGCACTTC. This gives the protein CASSETSGSSYEQHF.

This chain connects TRBV19 to TRBJ1-3, with D unclear. Trimming removed 8 bases from V and 2 bases from J, with 10 bases in between. CDR1 and CDR2 from the germline V gene are LNHDA and SQIVND (reference sequence). This CDR3 has 13 residues. DNA of the CDR3: TGTGCCAGTCGGAAGCCGGCTGGAAACACCATATATTTT. Encoded protein: CASRKPAGNTIYF.

CDR3: CASSPPLAGVADTQYF. The DNA of the CDR3 is TGTGCCAGCTCACCACCACTAGCGGGAGTGGCAGATACGCAGTATTTT. The J gene is TRBJ2-3, the V gene TRBV18; 11 bases map to TRBD2. V trimming: 0 bases; J trimming: 4 bases; junction bases outside the gene matches: 3. The CDR3 is 16 residues long. Germline V CDR1 and CDR2: KGHSH, LQKENI.

CDR3 residues: CASELAGGTGELFF. Here the CDR3 DNA reads TGTGCCAGCGAACTAGCGGGGGGCACCGGGGAGCTGTTTTTT. This sequence joins TRBV28 and TRBJ2-2, with 12 bases lining up with TRBD2. The germline gives CDR1 MDHEN, CDR2 SYDVKM. The CDR3 covers 14 residues. Trimming at V came to 8 bases and at J to 4 bases, leaving 2 bases not matched to a gene.

This clone was observed a handful of times. This chain connects TRBV5-6 to TRBJ2-7, with 9 bases that match TRBD2. The germline V gene encodes CDR1 SGHDT and CDR2 YYEEEE. J lost 1 base, V lost 6 bases, and 5 bases had no gene match. CDR3 length equals 14 residues. The CDR3 DNA reads as TGTGCCAGCAAATTGGCGGGAGGGTCCTACGAGCAGTACTTC. It translates to CASKLAGGSYEQYF.